The 5 T cell receptor beta chains below were found in one sample sequenced in a study of shared clonotypes between healthy human individuals. It was CD45RO-negative cells, positively selected for CCR7, that made up naive CD8 cells, with terminally differentiated effector memory CD45RA+ cells excluded. Some clones are missing from TCRdb's copy, which holds only in-frame ones; the method was immunoSEQ multiplex PCR. The table records approximately 2,200,000 clones, just over 90% of them present only once. Sequences were obtained from naive CD8+ T cells from PBMCs. Every receptor here comes from a man between 18 and 29 years old in good health. Some clones in this sample may be carry-over from other donors' samples.

The chain employs TRBV5-6 and TRBJ1-2; D gene uncertain. The V gene's germline CDR1 is SGHDT and CDR2 YYEEEE. Trimming left V 1 base short and J 8 bases short, with 6 bases between. This CDR3 is built from 11 residues. CDR3 sequence (DNA): TGTGCCAGCAGCTTGCTCGGCGGCTACACCTTC. Amino acid sequence: CASSLLGGYTF.

The V gene is TRBV21-1, the J gene TRBJ2-2; TRBD2 reflects the table's D call only, with no check against the DNA. TRBV21-1 is termed a pseudogene. The CDR3 contains 23 residues. The chain's CDR3 is CASSKSTGLRRTSGTGNTGELFF. Written as DNA, the CDR3 is TGTGCCAGCAGCAAAAGCACAGGGCTTCGCAGGACTAGCGGGACCGGAAACACCGGGGAGCTGTTTTTT.

This chain links TRBV28 with TRBJ2-3; possible D gene TRBD2, 5 bases. Germline CDR1 reads MDHEN; CDR2 reads SYDVKM. V lost 7 bases, J lost 0 bases, and 14 bases lay in between. The CDR3 spans 15 residues. The DNA of the CDR3 is TGTGCCAGCACCGACATAGCGCTTAGCACAGATACGCAGTATTTT. Its translation: CASTDIALSTDTQYF.

The chain employs TRBV4-1 and TRBJ1-3, with D hard to call. This CDR3 region has 14 residues. Germline V gene sequence: CDR1 MGHRA, CDR2 YSYEKL. The V end was cut by 3 bases, the J end by 3 bases, with 9 bases between. CDR3 protein: CASSHTDLGNTIYF. DNA of the CDR3: TGCGCCAGCAGCCACACGGACCTTGGAAACACCATATATTTT.

The chain couples TRBV19 to TRBJ1-5; TRBD1 might be the D (6 bases). Germline values: CDR1 LNHDA, CDR2 SQIVND (reference sequence). V lost 3 bases and J 0 bases, leaving 15 bases between the germline ends. CDR3 length equals 17 residues. CDR3 residues: CASSIGWTAYSNQPQHF. CDR3 coding DNA: TGTGCCAGTAGTATTGGGTGGACAGCCTATAGCAATCAGCCCCAGCATTTT.